The entry below gives a single T cell receptor beta chain sequence along with its context. TCRdb's copy holds only in-frame clones and misses some; the assay was immunoSEQ multiplex PCR. The table records 50,000 or so clones, 85% to 95% of them present only once. This sample was included in a study of T cell changes during pregnancy in multiple sclerosis. In germline, CDR1 is GTSNPN, CDR2 SVGIG (reference sequence). The CDR3 is 15 residues long. With 2 bases clipped from V and 6 bases from J, the junction kept 4 bases outside the gene matches. The source of this sequence is a female donor with multiple sclerosis, enrolled in a pregnancy study. This material consisted of CD4+ T cells from peripheral blood mononuclear cells, taken in the third trimester of pregnancy. The rearrangement links TRBV30 to TRBJ2-2, with 12 bases aligning to TRBD2. CDR3 in amino acids: CAWSPLAGGPGELFF. CDR3 DNA sequence: TGTGCCTGGAGTCCCCTAGCGGGGGGGCCCGGGGAGCTGTTTTTT. The entire variable domain, with the rest obtained from reference TRBV30 and TRBJ2-2, is as follows: SQTIHQWPATLVQPVGSPLSLECTVEGTSNPNLYWYRQAAGRGLQLLFYSVGIGQISSEVPQNLSASRPQDRQFILSSKKLLLSDSGFYLCAWSPLAGGPGELFFGEGSRLTVL.